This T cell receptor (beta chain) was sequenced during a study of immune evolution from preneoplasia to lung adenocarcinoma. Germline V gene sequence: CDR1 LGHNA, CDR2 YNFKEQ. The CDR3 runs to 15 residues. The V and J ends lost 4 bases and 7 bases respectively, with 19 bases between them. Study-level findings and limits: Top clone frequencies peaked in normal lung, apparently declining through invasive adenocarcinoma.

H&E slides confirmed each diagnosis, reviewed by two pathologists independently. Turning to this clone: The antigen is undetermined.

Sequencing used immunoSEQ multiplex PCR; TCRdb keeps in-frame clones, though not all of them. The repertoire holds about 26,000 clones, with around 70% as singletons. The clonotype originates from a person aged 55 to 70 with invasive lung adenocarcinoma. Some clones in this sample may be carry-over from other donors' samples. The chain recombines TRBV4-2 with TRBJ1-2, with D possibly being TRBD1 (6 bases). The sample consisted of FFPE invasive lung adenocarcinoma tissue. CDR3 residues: CASSPLGGTRGGYTF. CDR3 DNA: TGTGCCAGCAGCCCCTTAGGGGGGACCCGGGGTGGCTACACCTTC.